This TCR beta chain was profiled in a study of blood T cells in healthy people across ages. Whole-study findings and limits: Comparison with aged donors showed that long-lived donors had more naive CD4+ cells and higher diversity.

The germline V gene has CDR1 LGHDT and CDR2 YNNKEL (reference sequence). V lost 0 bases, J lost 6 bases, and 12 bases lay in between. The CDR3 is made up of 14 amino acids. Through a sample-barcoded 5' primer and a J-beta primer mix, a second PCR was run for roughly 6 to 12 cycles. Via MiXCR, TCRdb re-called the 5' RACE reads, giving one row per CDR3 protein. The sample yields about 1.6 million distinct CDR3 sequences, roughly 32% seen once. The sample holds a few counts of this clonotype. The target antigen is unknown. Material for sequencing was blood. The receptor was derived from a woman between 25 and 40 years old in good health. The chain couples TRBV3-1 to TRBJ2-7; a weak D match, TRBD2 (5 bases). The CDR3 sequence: CASSQDRARGEQYF. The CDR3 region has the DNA TGTGCCAGCAGCCAAGATCGCGCCCGGGGCGAGCAGTACTTC.